This T cell receptor beta chain was captured by sequencing in a study of CD8 T cells in ankylosing spondylitis. The study's findings and limits: CD8+ cells made up the disease-linked clones, which were relatively rare in peripheral blood. Within matched ankylosing spondylitis synovial fluid, disease-linked clones were reportedly significantly enriched. Previous work reported some of these motif variants in the synovial fluid and blood of reactive arthritis.

The TCR beta libraries were generated through quantitative 5'-RACE incorporating molecular barcodes. From the 5' RACE reads, TCRdb called clonotypes with MiXCR, one entry per CDR3 protein. The sample holds some 37,000 distinct CDR3 sequences, 10% to 15% seen once. The V and J ends lost 2 bases and 5 bases respectively, with 16 bases between them. This CDR3 has 15 amino acids. Germline lookup yields CDR1 SGHRS and CDR2 YFSETQ. This clonotype was picked up one time. The antigen is not known. This receptor was obtained from a male donor with ankylosing spondylitis. The sequencing input was synovial fluid, either unsorted or a sorted T cell fraction (not recorded which). This rearrangement joins TRBV5-1 to TRBJ2-5, with TRBD1 as a possible D gene (6 bases). The CDR3 DNA follows: TGCGCCAGCAGCTTTTATTCAGGGGCTCGGGAGACCCAGTACTTC. This encodes CASSFYSGARETQYF.